Below are 8 T cell receptor beta chains sequenced from a single sample in a study of shared clonotypes between healthy human individuals. CD45RO-negative cells were positively selected for CCR7, leaving out terminally differentiated effector memory CD45RA+ cells. Here immunoSEQ multiplex PCR was the method, and the copy in TCRdb shows in-frame clones only, minus some. The data show around 620,000 clones, approximately 96% seen once. Sequences were obtained from naive CD8+ T cells sorted from blood. All receptors come from a woman in her twenties or thirties in good health.

V and J are TRBV13 and TRBJ1-2; tentatively, D is TRBD1 (6 bases). Trimming stripped 1 base from V and 7 bases from J, with 13 bases between. Germline V gives CDR1 PRHDT, CDR2 FYEKMQ (reference sequence). The CDR3 consists of 14 residues. CDR3 DNA: TGTGCCAGCAGCTTAGATGGGGGCGCGGTTGGCTACACCTTC. This sequence encodes CASSLDGGAVGYTF.

The chain has TRBV27 and TRBJ2-7, with a weak D call TRBD1 (6 bases). Germline V CDR1 and CDR2: MNHEY, SMNVEV (reference sequence). The V gene lost 3 bases and the J gene lost 5 bases, with 14 bases spanning the gap. The CDR3 has 14 residues. CDR3 sequence (DNA): TGTGCCAGCAGTTTCCTCGACAGGCCGGACGAGCAGTACTTC. Residues: CASSFLDRPDEQYF.

The chain carries TRBV7-9 and TRBJ2-7, with D possibly TRBD1 on 8 matching bases. CDR3 length equals 15 residues. Trimming shortened V by 1 base and J by 2 bases, and 12 bases separated the two germline ends. Looked up from germline, CDR1 is SEHNR and CDR2 is FQNEAQ (reference sequence). CDR3 sequence (DNA): TGTGCCAGCAGCTTAGACAGGGGGGGAACCTACGAGCAGTACTTC. Amino acid sequence: CASSLDRGGTYEQYF.

The chain links TRBV15 to TRBJ1-2, with 11 bases that match TRBD1. From germline, CDR1 is LNHNV and CDR2 YYDKDF (reference sequence). V shed 0 bases and J 3 bases; nucleotides not matched to a gene: 9. CDR3 length: 18 amino acids. The CDR3 loop reads CATSRDPGQGAVDYGYTF. DNA for the CDR3: TGTGCCACCAGCAGAGATCCAGGACAGGGGGCGGTTGACTATGGCTACACCTTC.

V usage is TRBV20-1 and J usage is TRBJ1-1; D is ambiguous. Trimming left V 6 bases short and J 6 bases short, with 11 bases between. Germline CDR1 DFQATT, CDR2 SNEGSKA (reference sequence). This CDR3 spans 11 amino acids. CDR3 sequence (DNA): TGCAGTGCCACACCTCCCGCTGAAGCTTTCTTT. Protein product: CSATPPAEAFF.

This clone occurred once. The chain employs TRBV9 and TRBJ2-1, with D possibly TRBD2 on 5 matching bases. Trimming removed 7 bases at V and 8 bases at J, with 7 bases between. CDR3 size: 10 residues. Germline V gene sequence: CDR1 SGDLS, CDR2 YYNGEE. The CDR3 spells CASGSHEQFF. CDR3 DNA sequence: TGTGCCAGCGGGAGCCATGAGCAGTTCTTC.

This chain joins TRBV5-4 and TRBJ2-7; TRBD1 matches 7 bases. V lost 4 bases and J lost 2; bases outside the gene matches: 12. Per germline, CDR1 SGHNT and CDR2 YYREEE (reference sequence). The CDR3 runs to 16 residues. The CDR3 reads CASSASGTEEPYEQYF. The CDR3, as DNA: TGTGCCAGCAGCGCTTCCGGGACAGAAGAGCCCTACGAGCAGTACTTC.

CDR3 DNA: TGTGCCAGCAGCTCCGGACTAGCGACCCGTTACGAGCAGTACTTC. This gives the protein CASSSGLATRYEQYF. The chain has TRBV13 and TRBJ2-7; 9 positions match TRBD2. This CDR3 region has 15 residues. Trimming took 4 bases from V and 4 from J; bases not matched to a gene: 8. Germline values: CDR1 PRHDT, CDR2 FYEKMQ (reference sequence).